This TCR beta chain was identified during a study of T-cell reconstitution after alpha-beta-depleted transplantation in children. Study outcomes and limitations: Expanded graft clones, several hundred of them, were reportedly the source of alpha-beta T cells about two months after transplant. There were some patients whose high TCRbeta diversity at day 60 came from surviving recipient T cells and thymic progenitors.

The V segment lost 4 bases and the J segment 0 bases; nucleotides outside the gene matches: 17. Germline CDR1 is LNHDA and CDR2 is SQIVND (reference sequence). The CDR3 length is 20 residues. About this clonotype: No antigen is known for it.

Preparation of the TCRbeta library used unique molecular identifiers. Each CDR3 protein is one row after TCRdb ran MiXCR on the PCR reads. The sample comprises roughly 310,000 distinct CDR3 sequences, approximately 23% of which are singletons, and 9.5% to 12% rests with the top ten. The chain uses TRBV19 and TRBJ2-7; TRBD2 agrees at 11 bases. The specimen was PBMCs, mostly from graft donor cells, collected 180 days after TCRalphabeta/CD19-depleted stem cell transplant. The clonotype originates from a male patient under 18 who had a stem cell transplant for acute lymphoblastic leukemia, so the T cells may come from the graft donor. CDR3 coding DNA: TGTGCCAGTAGTACCGACAGGGGAACTAGCGGGAGTGTTACCTCCTACGAGCAGTACTTC. Encoded protein: CASSTDRGTSGSVTSYEQYF.